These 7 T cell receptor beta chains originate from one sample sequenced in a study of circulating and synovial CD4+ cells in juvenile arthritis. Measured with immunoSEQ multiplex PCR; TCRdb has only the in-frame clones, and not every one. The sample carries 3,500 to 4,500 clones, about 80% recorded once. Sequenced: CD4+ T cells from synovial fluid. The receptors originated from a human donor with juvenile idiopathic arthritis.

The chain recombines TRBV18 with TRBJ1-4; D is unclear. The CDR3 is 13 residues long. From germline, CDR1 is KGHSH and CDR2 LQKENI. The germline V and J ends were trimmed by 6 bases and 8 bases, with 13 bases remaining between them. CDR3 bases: TGTGCCAGCTCCCCTCGCGGGGAAGAAAAACTGTTTTTT. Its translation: CASSPRGEEKLFF.

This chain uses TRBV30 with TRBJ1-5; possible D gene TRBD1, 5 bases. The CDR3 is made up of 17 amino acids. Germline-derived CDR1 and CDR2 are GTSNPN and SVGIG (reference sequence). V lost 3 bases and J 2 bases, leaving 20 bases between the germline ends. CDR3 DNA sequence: TGTGCCTGGAGCCCTAAAACAGGTGCGGGAGGCAATCAGCCCCAGCATTTT. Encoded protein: CAWSPKTGAGGNQPQHF. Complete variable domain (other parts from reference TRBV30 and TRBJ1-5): SQTIHQWPATLVQPVGSPLSLECTVEGTSNPNLYWYRQAAGRGLQLLFYSVGIGQISSEVPQNLSASRPQDRQFILSSKKLLLSDSGFYLCAWSPKTGAGGNQPQHFGDGTRLSIL.

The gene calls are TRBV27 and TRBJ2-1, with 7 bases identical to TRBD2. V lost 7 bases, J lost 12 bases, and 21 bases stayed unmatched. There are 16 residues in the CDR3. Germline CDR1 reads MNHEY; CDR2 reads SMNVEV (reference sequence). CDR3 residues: CASNPLQGRALVGQFF. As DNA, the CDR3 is TGTGCCAGCAACCCCCTTCAAGGGAGGGCCTTAGTAGGGCAGTTCTTC.

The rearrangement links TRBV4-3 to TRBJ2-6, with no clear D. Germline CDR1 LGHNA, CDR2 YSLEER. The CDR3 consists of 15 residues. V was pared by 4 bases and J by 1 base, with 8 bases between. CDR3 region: CASSPELSGANVLTF. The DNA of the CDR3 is TGCGCCAGCAGCCCGGAGTTGTCTGGGGCCAACGTCCTGACTTTC.

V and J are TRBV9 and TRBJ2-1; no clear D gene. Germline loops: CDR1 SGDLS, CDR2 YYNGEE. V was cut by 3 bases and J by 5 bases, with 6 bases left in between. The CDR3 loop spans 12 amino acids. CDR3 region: CASSEFDNEQFF. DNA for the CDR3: TGTGCCAGCAGCGAATTCGACAATGAGCAGTTCTTC.

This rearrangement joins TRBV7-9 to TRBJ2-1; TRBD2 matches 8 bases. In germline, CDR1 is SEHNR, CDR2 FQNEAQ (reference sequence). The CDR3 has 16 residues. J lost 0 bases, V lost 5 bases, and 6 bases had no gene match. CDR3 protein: CASSLRRGASYNEQFF. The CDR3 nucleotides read TGTGCCAGCAGCCTAAGGCGGGGGGCCTCCTACAATGAGCAGTTCTTC.

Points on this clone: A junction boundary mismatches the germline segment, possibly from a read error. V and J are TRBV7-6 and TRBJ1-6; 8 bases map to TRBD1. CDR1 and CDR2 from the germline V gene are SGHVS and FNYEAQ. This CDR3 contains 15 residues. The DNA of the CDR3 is TGTGCCAGCAGCGAGAGGACAGGGTTCAATTCCCCCCTCCACTTT. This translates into CASSERTGFNSPLHF.